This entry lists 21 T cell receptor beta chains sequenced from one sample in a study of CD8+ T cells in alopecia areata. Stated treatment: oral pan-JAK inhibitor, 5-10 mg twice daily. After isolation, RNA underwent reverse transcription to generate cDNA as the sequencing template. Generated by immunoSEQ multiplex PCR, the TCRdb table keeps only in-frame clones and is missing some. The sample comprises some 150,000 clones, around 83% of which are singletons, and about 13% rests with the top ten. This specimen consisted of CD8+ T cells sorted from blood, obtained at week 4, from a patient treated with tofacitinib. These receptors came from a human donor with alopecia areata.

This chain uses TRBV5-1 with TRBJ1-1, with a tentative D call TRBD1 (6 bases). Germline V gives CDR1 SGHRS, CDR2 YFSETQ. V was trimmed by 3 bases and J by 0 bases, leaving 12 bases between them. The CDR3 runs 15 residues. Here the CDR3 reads CASSWVGALNTEAFF. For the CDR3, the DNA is TGCGCCAGCAGCTGGGTGGGGGCTCTGAACACTGAAGCTTTCTTT.

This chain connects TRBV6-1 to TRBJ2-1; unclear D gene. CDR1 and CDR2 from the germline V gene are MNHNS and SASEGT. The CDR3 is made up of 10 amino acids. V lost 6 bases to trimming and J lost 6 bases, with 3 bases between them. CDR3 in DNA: TGTGCCAGCAGGGGCAATGAGCAGTTCTTC. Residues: CASRGNEQFF.

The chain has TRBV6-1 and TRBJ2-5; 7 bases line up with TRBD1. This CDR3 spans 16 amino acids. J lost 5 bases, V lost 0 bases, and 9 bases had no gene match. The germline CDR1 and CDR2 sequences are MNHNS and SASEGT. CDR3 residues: CASSEAPGQYLETQYF. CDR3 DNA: TGTGCCAGCAGTGAAGCGCCGGGACAGTACTTGGAGACCCAGTACTTC.

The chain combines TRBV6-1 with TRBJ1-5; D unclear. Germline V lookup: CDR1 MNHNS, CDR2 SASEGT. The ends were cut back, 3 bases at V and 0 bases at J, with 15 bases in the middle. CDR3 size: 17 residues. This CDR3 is CASSDRKDRDSNQPQHF. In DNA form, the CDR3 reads TGTGCCAGCAGTGATAGAAAGGACCGAGATAGCAATCAGCCCCAGCATTTT.

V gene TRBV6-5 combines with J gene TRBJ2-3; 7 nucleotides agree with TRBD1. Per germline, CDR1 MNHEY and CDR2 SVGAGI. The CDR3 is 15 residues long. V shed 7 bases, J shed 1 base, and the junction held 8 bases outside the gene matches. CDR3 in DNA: TGTGCCAGCACCGGAGACAGGGTGGGCACAGATACGCAGTATTTT. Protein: CASTGDRVGTDTQYF.

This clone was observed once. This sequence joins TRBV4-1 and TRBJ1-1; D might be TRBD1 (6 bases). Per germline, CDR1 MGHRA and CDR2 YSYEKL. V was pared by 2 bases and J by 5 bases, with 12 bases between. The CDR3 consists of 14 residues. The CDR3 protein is CASSQYRGGTEAFF. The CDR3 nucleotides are TGCGCCAGCAGCCAATATAGGGGGGGAACTGAAGCTTTCTTT.

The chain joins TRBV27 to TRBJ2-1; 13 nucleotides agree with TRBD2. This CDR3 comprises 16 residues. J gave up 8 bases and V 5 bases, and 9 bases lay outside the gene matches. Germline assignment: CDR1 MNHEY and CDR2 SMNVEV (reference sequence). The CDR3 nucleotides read TGTGCCAGCAGTGCCCGGACTAGCGGGAGTCTCTATGAGCAGTTCTTC. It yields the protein CASSARTSGSLYEQFF.

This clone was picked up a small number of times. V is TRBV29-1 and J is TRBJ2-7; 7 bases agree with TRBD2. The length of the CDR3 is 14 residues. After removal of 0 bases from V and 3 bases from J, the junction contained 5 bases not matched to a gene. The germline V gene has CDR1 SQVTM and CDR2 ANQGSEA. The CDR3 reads CSVEDNGRNYEQYF. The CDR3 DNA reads TGCAGCGTTGAAGATAACGGGAGGAACTACGAGCAGTACTTC.

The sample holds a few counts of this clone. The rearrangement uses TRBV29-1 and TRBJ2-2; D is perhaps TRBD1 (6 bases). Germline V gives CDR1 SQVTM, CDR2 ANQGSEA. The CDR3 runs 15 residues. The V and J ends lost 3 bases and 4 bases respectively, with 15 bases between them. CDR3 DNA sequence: TGCAGCGTTGATATCGGGGTAGGGGGCACCGGGGAGCTGTTTTTT. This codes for CSVDIGVGGTGELFF.

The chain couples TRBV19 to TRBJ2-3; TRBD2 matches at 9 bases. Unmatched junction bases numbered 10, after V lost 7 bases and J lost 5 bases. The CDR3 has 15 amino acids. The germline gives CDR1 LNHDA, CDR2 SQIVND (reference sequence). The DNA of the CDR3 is TGTGCCAGTACAGCTAGCGGGGCCTGGGGAGATACGCAGTATTTT. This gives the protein CASTASGAWGDTQYF.

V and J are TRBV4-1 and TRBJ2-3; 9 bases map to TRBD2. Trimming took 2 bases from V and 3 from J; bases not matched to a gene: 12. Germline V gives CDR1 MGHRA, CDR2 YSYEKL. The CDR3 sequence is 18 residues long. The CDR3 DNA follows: TGCGCCAGCAGCCAACAGCCAGCAATAGCGGGAGTTACAGATACGCAGTATTTT. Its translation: CASSQQPAIAGVTDTQYF.

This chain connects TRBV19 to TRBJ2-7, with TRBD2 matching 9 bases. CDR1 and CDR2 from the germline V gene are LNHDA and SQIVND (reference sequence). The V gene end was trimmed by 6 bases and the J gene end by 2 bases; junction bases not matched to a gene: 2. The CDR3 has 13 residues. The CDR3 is CASRASGAYEQYF. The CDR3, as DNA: TGTGCCAGTAGGGCTAGCGGGGCCTACGAGCAGTACTTC.

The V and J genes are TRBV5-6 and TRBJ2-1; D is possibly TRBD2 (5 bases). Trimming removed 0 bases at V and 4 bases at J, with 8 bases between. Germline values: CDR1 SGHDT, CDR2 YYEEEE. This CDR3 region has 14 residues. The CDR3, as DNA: TGTGCCAGCAGCTTGGGAGGGTCTTACAATGAGCAGTTCTTC. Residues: CASSLGGSYNEQFF.

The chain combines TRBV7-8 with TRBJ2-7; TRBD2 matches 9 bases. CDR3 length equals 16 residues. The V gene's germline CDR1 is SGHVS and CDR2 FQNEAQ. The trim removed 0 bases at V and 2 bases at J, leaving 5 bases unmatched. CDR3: CASSLASGGLTYEQYF. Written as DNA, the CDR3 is TGTGCCAGCAGCTTAGCTAGCGGGGGCCTAACCTACGAGCAGTACTTC.

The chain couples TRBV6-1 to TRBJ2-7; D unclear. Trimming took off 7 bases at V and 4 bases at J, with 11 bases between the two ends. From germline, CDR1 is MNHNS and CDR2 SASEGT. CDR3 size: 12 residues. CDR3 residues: CASTDRVYEQYF. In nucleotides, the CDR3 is TGTGCCAGCACGGACCGAGTATACGAGCAGTACTTC.

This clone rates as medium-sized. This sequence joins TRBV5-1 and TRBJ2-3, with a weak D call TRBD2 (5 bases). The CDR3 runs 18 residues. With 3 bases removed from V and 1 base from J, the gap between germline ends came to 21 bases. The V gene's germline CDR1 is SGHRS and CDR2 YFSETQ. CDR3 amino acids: CASSSASNEGLGTDTQYF. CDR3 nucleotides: TGCGCCAGCAGCTCCGCGTCTAATGAGGGATTGGGCACAGATACGCAGTATTTT.

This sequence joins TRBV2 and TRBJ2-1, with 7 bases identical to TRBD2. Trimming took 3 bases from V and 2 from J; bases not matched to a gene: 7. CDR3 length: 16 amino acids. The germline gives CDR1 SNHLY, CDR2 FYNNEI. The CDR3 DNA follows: TGTGCCAGCAGTGAGGGTCCGGGAGGCGCCTACAATGAGCAGTTCTTC. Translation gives CASSEGPGGAYNEQFF.

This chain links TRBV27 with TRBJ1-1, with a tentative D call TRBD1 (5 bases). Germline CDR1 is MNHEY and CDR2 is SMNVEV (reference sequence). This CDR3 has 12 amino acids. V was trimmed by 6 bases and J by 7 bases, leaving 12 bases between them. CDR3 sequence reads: CASRGQGFEAFF. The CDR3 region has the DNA TGTGCCAGCAGGGGCCAGGGCTTTGAAGCTTTCTTT.

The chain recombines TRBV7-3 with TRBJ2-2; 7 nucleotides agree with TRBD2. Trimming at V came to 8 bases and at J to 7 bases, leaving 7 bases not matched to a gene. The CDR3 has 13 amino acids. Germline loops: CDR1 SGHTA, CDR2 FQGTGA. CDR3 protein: CASGRAMGGELFF. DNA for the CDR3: TGTGCCAGCGGGAGGGCCATGGGCGGGGAGCTGTTTTTT.

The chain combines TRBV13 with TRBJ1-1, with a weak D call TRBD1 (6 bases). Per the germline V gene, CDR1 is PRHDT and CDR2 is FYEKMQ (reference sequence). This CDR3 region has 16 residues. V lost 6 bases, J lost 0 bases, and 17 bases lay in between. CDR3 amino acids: CASRGVTGKMNTEAFF. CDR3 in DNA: TGTGCCAGCAGAGGAGTAACAGGGAAGATGAACACTGAAGCTTTCTTT. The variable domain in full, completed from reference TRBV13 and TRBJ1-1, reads AAGVIQSPRHLIKEKRETATLKCYPIPRHDTVYWYQQGPGQDPQFLISFYEKMQSDKGSIPDRFSAQQFSDYHSELNMSSLELGDSALYFCASRGVTGKMNTEAFFGQGTRLTVV.

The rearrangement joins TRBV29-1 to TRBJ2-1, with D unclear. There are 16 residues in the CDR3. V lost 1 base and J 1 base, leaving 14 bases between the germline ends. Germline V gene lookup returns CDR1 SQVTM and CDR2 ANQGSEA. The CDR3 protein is CSVEVLGVGSYNEQFF. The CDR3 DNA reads TGCAGCGTTGAAGTCCTGGGTGTTGGTTCCTACAATGAGCAGTTCTTC.